Listed below are T cell receptor beta chains from one sample, sequenced in a study of shared clonotypes between healthy human individuals. Libraries were prepared by immunoSEQ multiplex PCR; TCRdb keeps only in-frame clonotypes and omits some of them. The table includes approximately 1.5 million clones, approximately 98.5% detected once. The sequenced sample consisted of naive CD4+ T cells sorted from blood. The receptor source for this set is a man under 40 in good health. The CDR3 runs from the conserved cysteine through the conserved F or W. Fields, in order: clone size, V gene, CDR3 protein. Not all rows give a size; the values are once, few, many and, for expanded clones, a class.

. | TRBV6-6 | CASTNRAGVGEQYF
once | TRBV28 | CASRLTGGGTEAFF
. | TRBV10-3 | CAIQKDRVGKLFF
once | TRBV6-6 | CASTQAFF
. | TRBV7-9 | CASSLAGGLLVYEQYF
. | TRBV15 | CATSPPLAGGPRNNEQFF
. | TRBV10-3 | CAISRDRAGSYNEQFF
once | TRBV2 | CASSWERETQYF
. | TRBV18 | CASSPRLEMYTGELFF
. | TRBV11-2 | CASSLIRDRPDTQYF
. | TRBV11-2 | CASSSSPFSYNEQFF
. | TRBV19 | CASSLPLPSGQIPEQFF
. | TRBV7-2 | CASSFFGLAGVADTQYF
. | TRBV7-2 | CASRHRDRGSYEQYF
once | TRBV5-8 | CASSLGAGGRGEQYF
. | TRBV9 | CASSVDGRNTGELFF
. | TRBV9 | CASSVAYTAGENWWSTDTQYF
once | TRBV5-4 | CASSPGGAGRSYEQYF
. | TRBV7-2 | CASSLVGDRVYEQYF
. | TRBV15 | CATSNFPDRAKDTQYF
. | TRBV28 | CASSAQATTEAFF
. | TRBV5-6 | CASSLGPNQPQHF
. | TRBV29-1 | CSVGLVTDTQYF
. | TRBV18 | CASSLRLAGGWDDEQFF
. | TRBV28 | CASSLKTLVSNQPQHF
. | TRBV19 | CASSMAVNTGELFF
. | TRBV5-4 | CASESGRPSTGELFF
. | TRBV18 | CASSPRRVNEQFF
. | TRBV10-3 | CAISLDARRVYEQYF
. | TRBV19 | CASSIHRGSAYNEQFF
. | TRBV18 | CASSLGAGQPQHF
. | TRBV15 | CATSRGLAGGGTAKNIQYF
. | TRBV19 | CASRRTVSGANVLTF
. | TRBV27 | CASSSGIGTYEQYF
. | TRBV4-2 | CASSLTTGNEQYF
. | TRBV7-8 | CASSLRQGASTEAFF
. | TRBV16 | CASSQSLSYNEQFF
. | TRBV15 | CATSYMNYGYTF
. | TRBV10-3 | CASHPEAGGPHTQYF
. | TRBV5-1 | CASSLGRDEQYF
. | TRBV28 | CASSLRVTDTQYF
. | TRBV28 | CASGLLGNSGNTIYF
. | TRBV11-2 | CASSHQGQGDPEAFF
. | TRBV30 | CAWSNKTGHWTEAFF
. | TRBV10-1 | CASSESRGTGYTF
. | TRBV5-5 | CASSLGIGALSTDTQYF
. | TRBV11-2 | CASSHPVSYNEQFF
. | TRBV5-4 | CASSSGGWETQYF
. | TRBV9 | CASSASTRGYREKLFF
. | TRBV4-1 | CASSQMEIGDWDTEAFF
. | TRBV28 | CASSLFTGGTDTQYF
. | TRBV20-1 | CSASLLGAQYF
. | TRBV6-1 | CASSEAVAGYGYTF
. | TRBV11-3 | CASSPGAAETQYF
. | TRBV2 | CARAGTATNEKLFF
. | TRBV14 | CASSPTTSGGRRKSSYNEQFF
. | TRBV9 | CASSVSSVDSYNEQFF
once | TRBV10-1 | CASSESVTSGIYTGELFF
few | TRBV2 | CASSGRTAFTGELFF
. | TRBV18 | CASSPTSGSAGELFF